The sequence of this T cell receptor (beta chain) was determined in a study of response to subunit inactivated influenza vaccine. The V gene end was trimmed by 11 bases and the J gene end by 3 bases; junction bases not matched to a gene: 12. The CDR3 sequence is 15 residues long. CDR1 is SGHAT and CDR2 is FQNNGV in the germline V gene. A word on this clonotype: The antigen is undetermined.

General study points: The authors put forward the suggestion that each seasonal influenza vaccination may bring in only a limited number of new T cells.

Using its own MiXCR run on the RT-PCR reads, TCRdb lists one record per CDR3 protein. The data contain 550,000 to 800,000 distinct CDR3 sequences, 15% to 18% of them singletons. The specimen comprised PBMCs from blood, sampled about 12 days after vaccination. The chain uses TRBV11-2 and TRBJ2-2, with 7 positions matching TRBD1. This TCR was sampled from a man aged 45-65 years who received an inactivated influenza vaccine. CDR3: CACCGQVGDTGELFF. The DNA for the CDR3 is TGTGCCTGCTGCGGACAGGTCGGGGACACCGGGGAGCTGTTTTTT.